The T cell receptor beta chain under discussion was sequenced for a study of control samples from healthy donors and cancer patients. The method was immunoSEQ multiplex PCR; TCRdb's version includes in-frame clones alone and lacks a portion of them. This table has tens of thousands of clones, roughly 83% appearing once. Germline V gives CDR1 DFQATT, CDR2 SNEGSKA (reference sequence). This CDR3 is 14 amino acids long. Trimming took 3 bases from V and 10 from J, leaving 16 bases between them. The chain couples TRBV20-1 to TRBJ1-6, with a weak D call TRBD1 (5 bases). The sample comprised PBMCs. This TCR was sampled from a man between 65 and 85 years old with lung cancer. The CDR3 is CSASYQGVRSPLHF. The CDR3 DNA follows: TGCAGTGCTAGTTATCAGGGCGTGAGGTCACCCCTCCACTTT.